This T cell receptor (beta chain) was documented in a study of T cell responses to AZD1222 COVID-19 vaccine. Study observations and caveats: Baseline antibody screening turned up just a handful of seropositive AZD1222 recipients. There were mostly white British donors and more females than males, and clonal diversity was possibly underestimated. The study sampled repertoires only after the peak T cell response.

The germline gives CDR1 SGHAT, CDR2 FQNNGV. V lost 3 bases and J lost 1, with 21 bases in between. The CDR3 has 18 residues. Profiling relied on immunoSEQ multiplex PCR, and the TCRdb table lists in-frame clones only, not all of them. The sample shows roughly 150,000 clones, about nine tenths of them seen only once. Comments on this clone: Its target is unknown.

Sequencing used peripheral blood, obtained on day 0 of MenACWY control vaccination. This clonotype was obtained from an adult in good health. This chain uses TRBV11-2 with TRBJ1-1; no firm D call. CDR3 region: CASSFFGTSEAPNTEAFF. CDR3 nucleotides: TGTGCCAGCAGCTTTTTTGGAACCTCCGAGGCCCCGAACACTGAAGCTTTCTTT.